The subject of this entry is one T cell receptor (beta chain). In its sample, this clone was seen a few times. Its antigen is unknown. Base qualities were left out, and no much larger clone turns up one base away. This entry is derived from a study of technical replicates of blood from a handful of donors (dated by TCRdb to about 2017). The library relied on the immunoSEQ multiplex PCR assay. TCRdb's version of the immuneACCESS table is confined to in-frame rearrangements and falls short of the full clone set. An unresolved V gene accounts for under half of the shortfall where checked; the remainder is of unknown origin. For this sample there are 68,000 or so clones; roughly 93% appear just once. The top ten clonotypes cover about 0.4% of the sample. Spanning cysteine to phenylalanine, the CDR3 consists of 13 amino acids. Only the CDR3 DNA is retained, 39 bases long and in frame from the first base. The germline ends are 19 bases apart after V is trimmed by 6 bases and J by 11 bases. From a lookup of the germline V gene, CDR1 and CDR2 are MNHEY and SVGAGI.

The chain is encoded by TRBV6-5 joined to TRBJ1-1; no confident D gene assignment can be made. This receptor was identified in a human donor in good health. Sequenced: T cells isolated from PBMCs. CDR3 loop: CASSLRPAGEAFF. The DNA is TGTGCCAGCAGCCTTAGGCCAGCCGGGGAGGCTTTCTTT.